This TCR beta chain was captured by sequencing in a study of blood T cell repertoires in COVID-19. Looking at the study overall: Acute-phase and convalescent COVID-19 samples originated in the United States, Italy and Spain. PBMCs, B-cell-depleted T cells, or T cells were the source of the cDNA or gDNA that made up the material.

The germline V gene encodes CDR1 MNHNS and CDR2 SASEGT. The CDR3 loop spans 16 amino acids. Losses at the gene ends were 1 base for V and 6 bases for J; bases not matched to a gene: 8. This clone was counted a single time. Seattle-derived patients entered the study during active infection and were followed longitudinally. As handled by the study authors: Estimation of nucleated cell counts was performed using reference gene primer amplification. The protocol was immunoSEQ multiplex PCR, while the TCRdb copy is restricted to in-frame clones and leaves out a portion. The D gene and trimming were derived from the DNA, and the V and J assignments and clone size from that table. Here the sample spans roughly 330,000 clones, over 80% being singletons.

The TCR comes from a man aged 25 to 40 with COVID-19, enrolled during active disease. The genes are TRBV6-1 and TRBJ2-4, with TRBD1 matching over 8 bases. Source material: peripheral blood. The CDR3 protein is CASSEGQGNGRNIQYF. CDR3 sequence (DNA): TGTGCCAGCAGTGAAGGACAGGGGAATGGACGAAACATTCAGTACTTC.